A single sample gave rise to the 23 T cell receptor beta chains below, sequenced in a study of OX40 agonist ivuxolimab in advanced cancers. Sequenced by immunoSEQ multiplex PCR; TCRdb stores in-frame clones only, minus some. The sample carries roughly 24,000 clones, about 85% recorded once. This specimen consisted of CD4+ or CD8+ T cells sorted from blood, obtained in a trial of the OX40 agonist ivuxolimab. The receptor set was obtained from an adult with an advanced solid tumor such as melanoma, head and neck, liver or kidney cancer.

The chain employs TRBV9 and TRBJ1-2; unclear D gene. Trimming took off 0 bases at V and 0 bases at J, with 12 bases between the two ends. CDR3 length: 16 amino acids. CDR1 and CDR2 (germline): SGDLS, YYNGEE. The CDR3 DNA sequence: TGTGCCAGCAGCGTAGCTTTCGGAAATACTAACTATGGCTACACCTTC. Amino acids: CASSVAFGNTNYGYTF.

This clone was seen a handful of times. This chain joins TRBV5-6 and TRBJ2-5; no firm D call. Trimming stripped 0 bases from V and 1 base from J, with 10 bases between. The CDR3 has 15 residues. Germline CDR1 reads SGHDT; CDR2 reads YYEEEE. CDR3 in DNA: TGTGCCAGCAGCTTGGGTAGGTCAGCCCAAGAGACCCAGTACTTC. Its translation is CASSLGRSAQETQYF.

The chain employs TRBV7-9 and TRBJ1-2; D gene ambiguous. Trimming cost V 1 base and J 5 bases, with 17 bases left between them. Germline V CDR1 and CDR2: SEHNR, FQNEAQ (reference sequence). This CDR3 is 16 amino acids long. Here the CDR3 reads CASSLEVRGIGYGYTF. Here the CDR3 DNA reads TGTGCCAGCAGCTTAGAAGTCCGGGGAATTGGTTATGGCTACACCTTC.

CDR3 region: CASSQVGDNEQFF. DNA for the CDR3: TGTGCCAGCAGCCAAGTAGGGGACAATGAGCAGTTCTTC. V and J are TRBV4-2 and TRBJ2-1, with D tentatively TRBD1 (5 bases). This CDR3 contains 13 residues. Trimming stripped 1 base from V and 5 bases from J, with 6 bases between. CDR1 and CDR2 from the germline V gene are LGHNA and YNFKEQ.

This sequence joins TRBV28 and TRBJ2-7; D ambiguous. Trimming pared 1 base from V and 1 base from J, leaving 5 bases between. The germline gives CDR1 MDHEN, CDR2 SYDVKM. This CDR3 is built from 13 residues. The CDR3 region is CASSLLQSYEQYF. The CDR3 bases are TGTGCCAGCAGTTTATTACAGTCCTACGAGCAGTACTTC.

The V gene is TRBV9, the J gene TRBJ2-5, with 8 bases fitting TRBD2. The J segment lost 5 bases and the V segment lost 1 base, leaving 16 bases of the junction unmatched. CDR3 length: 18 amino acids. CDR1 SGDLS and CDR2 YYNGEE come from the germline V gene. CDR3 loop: CASSVPSIESGRPETQYF. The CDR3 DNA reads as TGTGCCAGCAGCGTACCCTCCATTGAGAGCGGGAGACCGGAGACCCAGTACTTC.

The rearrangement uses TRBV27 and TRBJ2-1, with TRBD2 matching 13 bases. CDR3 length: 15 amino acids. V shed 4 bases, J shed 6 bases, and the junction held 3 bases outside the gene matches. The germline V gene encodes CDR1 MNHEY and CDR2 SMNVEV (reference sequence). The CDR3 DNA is TGTGCCAGCAGTTCAGGGACTAGCGGGGCCAATGAGCAGTTCTTC. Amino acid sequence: CASSSGTSGANEQFF.

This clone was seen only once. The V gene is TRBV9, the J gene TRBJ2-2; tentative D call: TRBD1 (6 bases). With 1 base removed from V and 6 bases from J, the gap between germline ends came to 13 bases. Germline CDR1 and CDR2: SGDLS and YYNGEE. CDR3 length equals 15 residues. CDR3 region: CASSVMTGGAGELFF. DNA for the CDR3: TGTGCCAGCAGCGTAATGACAGGTGGCGCCGGGGAGCTGTTTTTT.

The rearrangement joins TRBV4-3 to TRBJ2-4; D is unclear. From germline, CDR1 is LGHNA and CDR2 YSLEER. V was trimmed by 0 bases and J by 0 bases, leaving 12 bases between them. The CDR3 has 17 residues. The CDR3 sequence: CASSQEAAILAKNIQYF. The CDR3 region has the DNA TGCGCCAGCAGCCAAGAGGCGGCCATCCTAGCCAAAAACATTCAGTACTTC.

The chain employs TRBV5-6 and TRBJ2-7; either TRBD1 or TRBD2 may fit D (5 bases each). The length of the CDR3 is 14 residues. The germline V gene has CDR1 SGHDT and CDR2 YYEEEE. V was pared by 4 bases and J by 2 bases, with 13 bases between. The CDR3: CASSPYRGAYEQYF. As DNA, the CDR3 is TGTGCCAGCAGCCCGTACAGAGGGGCCTACGAGCAGTACTTC.

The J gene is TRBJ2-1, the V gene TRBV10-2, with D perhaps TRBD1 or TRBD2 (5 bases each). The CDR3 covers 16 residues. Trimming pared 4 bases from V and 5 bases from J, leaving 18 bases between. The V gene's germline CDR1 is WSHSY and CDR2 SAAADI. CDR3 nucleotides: TGCGCCAGCAGTGGGGCCCCCGGGGCTTGGAACAATGAGCAGTTCTTC. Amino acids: CASSGAPGAWNNEQFF.

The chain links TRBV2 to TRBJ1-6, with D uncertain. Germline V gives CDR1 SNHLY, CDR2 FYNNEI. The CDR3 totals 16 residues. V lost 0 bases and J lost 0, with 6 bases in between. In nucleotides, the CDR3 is TGTGCCAGCAGTGAAGCGGGGTTCTCCTATAATTCACCCCTCCACTTT. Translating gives CASSEAGFSYNSPLHF.

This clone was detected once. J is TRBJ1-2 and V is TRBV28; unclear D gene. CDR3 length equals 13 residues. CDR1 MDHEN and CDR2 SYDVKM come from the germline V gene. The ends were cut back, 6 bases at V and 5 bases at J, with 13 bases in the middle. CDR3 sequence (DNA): TGTGCCAGCAGCCCGATCATGGGATATGGCTACACCTTC. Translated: CASSPIMGYGYTF.

The DNA of the CDR3 is TGTGCCAGCAGCCGGGGTGGGGTGTGGGAGCACACTGAAGCTTTCTTT. It specifies CASSRGGVWEHTEAFF. V and J are TRBV7-9 and TRBJ1-1; D gene unclear. Germline V gives CDR1 SEHNR, CDR2 FQNEAQ (reference sequence). The CDR3 is 16 amino acids. Deletions cut 5 bases from V and 3 bases from J, with 19 bases between. Full variable domain (rest looked up from reference TRBV7-9 and TRBJ1-1): DTGVSQNPRHKITKRGQNVTFRCDPISEHNRLYWYRQTLGQGPEFLTYFQNEAQLEKSRLLSDRFSAERPKGSFSTLEIQRTEQGDSAMYLCASSRGGVWEHTEAFFGQGTRLTVV.

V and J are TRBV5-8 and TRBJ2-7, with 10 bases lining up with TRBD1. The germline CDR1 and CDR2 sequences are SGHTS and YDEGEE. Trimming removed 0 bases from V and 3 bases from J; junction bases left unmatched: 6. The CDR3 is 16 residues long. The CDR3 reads CASSLEPGQGFYEQYF. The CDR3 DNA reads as TGTGCCAGCAGCTTGGAACCGGGACAGGGGTTCTACGAGCAGTACTTC.

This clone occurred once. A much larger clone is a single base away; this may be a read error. CDR3 residues: CASSKTGGSEQYF. The CDR3 DNA is TGTGCCAGCAGTAAGACAGGGGGGAGCGAGCAGTACTTC. The chain combines TRBV7-8 with TRBJ2-7; 9 bases match TRBD1. Unmatched junction bases numbered 6, after V lost 6 bases and J lost 6 bases. The CDR3 sequence is 13 residues long. Germline V gene lookup returns CDR1 SGHVS and CDR2 FQNEAQ.

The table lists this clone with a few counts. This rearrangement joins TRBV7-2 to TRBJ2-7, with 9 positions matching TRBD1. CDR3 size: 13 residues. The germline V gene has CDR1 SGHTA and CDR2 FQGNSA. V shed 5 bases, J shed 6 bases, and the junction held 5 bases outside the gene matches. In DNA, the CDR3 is TGTGCCAGCAGCCCCGGGACAGGGTTCGAGCAGTACTTC. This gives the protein CASSPGTGFEQYF.

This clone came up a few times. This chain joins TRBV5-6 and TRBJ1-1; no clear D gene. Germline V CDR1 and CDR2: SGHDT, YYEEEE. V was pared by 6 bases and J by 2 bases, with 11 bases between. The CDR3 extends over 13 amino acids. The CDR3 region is CASTSDGNTEAFF. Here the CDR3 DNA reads TGTGCCAGCACCTCGGACGGAAACACTGAAGCTTTCTTT.

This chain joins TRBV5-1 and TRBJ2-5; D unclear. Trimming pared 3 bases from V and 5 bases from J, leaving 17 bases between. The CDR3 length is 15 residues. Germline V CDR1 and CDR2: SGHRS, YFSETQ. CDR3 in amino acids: CASSWYSATQETQYF. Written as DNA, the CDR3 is TGCGCCAGCAGCTGGTACTCAGCGACCCAGGAGACCCAGTACTTC.

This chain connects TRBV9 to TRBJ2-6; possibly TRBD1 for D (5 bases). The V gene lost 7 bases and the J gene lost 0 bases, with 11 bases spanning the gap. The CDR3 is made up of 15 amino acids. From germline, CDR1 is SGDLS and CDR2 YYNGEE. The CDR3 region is CASDQGNSGANVLTF. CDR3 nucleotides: TGTGCCAGCGATCAGGGAAACTCTGGGGCCAACGTCCTGACTTTC.

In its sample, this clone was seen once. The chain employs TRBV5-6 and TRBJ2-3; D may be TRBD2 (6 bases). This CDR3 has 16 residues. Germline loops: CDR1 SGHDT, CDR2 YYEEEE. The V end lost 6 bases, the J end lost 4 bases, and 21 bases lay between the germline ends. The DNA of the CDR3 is TGTGCCAGCATCCACAGGAGAGCCGGGGGACCAGATACGCAGTATTTT. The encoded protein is CASIHRRAGGPDTQYF.

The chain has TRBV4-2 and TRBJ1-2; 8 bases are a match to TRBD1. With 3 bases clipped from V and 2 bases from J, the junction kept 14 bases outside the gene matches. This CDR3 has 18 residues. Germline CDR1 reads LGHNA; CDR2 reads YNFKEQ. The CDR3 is CASSHSPPHRGINYGYTF. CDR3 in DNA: TGTGCCAGCAGCCATTCCCCCCCCCACAGGGGGATAAACTATGGCTACACCTTC.

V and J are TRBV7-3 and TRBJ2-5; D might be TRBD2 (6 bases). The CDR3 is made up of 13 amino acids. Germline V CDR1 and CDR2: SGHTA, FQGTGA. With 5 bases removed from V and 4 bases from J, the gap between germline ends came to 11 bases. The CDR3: CASSTTSSETQYF. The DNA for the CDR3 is TGTGCCAGCAGCACCACTAGCTCAGAGACCCAGTACTTC. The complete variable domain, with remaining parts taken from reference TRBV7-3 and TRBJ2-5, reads GAGVSQTPSNKVTEKGKYVELRCDPISGHTALYWYRQSLGQGPEFLIYFQGTGAADDSGLPNDRFFAVRPEGSVSTLKIQRTERGDSAVYLCASSTTSSETQYFGPGTRLLVL.